This T cell receptor (beta chain) was captured in a study of response to subunit inactivated influenza vaccine. General observations from the study: Researchers suggested that each seasonal influenza vaccination recruits few new T cells.

This clonotype was observed a handful of times. Its specificity is not known. CDR1 is DFQATT, CDR2 SNEGSKA, per germline (reference sequence). The CDR3 sequence is 16 residues long. V was pared by 0 bases and J by 4 bases, with 9 bases of the junction left unmatched. TCRdb processed the RT-PCR reads anew with MiXCR; each CDR3 protein has one entry. In the table there are approximately 200,000 distinct CDR3 sequences, around 15% of which are singletons. The chain is built from TRBV20-1 and TRBJ1-1, with TRBD1 identical over 9 bases. This TCR came from a man aged 45-65 years who received an inactivated influenza vaccine. The material sequenced was CD8+ T cells sorted from PBMCs, taken around 5 days after vaccination. The CDR3 loop is CSARDLFGQGTTEAFF. For the CDR3, the DNA is TGCAGTGCTAGAGATCTTTTTGGACAGGGGACCACTGAAGCTTTCTTT.